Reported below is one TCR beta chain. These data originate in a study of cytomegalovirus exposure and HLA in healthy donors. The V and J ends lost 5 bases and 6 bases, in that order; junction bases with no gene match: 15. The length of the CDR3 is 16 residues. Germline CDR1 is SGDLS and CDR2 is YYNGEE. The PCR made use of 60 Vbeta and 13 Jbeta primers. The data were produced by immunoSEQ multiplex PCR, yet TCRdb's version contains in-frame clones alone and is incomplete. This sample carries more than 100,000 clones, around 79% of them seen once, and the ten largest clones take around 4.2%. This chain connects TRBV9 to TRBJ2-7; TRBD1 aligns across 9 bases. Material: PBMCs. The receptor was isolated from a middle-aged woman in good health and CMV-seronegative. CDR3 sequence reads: CASSAHFGTGISEQYF. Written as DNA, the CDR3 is TGTGCCAGCAGTGCACACTTCGGGACAGGGATCTCCGAGCAGTACTTC.